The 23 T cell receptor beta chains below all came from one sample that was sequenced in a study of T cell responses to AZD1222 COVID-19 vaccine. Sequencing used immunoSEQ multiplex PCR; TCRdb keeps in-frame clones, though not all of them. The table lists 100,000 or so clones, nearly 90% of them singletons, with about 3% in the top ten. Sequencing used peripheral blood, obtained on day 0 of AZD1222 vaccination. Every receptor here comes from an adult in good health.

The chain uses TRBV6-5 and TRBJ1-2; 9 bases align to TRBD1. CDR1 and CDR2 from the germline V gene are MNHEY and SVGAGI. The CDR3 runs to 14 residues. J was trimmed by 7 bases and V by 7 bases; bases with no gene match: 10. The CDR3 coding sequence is TGTGCCAGCACCCCGGGACAGGGACCTCTTGGCTACACCTTC. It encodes CASTPGQGPLGYTF.

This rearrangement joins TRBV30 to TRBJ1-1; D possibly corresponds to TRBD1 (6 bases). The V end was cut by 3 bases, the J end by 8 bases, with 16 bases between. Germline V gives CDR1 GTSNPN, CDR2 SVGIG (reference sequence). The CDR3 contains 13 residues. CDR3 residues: CAWRGPKGGEAFF. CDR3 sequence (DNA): TGTGCCTGGAGGGGGCCTAAGGGGGGCGAAGCTTTCTTT.

CDR3 sequence reads: CASRVQGGSNQPQHF. CDR3 sequence (DNA): TGTGCCAGTAGGGTGCAGGGAGGGAGCAATCAGCCCCAGCATTTT. The V gene is TRBV19, the J gene TRBJ1-5; D is perhaps TRBD1 (5 bases). Germline V lookup: CDR1 LNHDA, CDR2 SQIVND (reference sequence). V lost 6 bases, J lost 1 base, and 13 bases lay in between. The CDR3 is 15 residues long.

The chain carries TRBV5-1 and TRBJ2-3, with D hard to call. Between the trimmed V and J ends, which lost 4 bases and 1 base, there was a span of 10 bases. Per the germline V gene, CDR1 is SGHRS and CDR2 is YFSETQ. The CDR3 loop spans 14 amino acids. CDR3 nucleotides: TGCGCCAGCAGCCTAGTGACCGGCACAGATACGCAGTATTTT. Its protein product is CASSLVTGTDTQYF.

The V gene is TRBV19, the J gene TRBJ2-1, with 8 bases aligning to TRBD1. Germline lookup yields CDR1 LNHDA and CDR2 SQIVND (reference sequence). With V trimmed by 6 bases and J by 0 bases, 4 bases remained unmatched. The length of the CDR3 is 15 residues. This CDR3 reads CASSWGTGSYNEQFF. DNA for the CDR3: TGTGCCAGTAGCTGGGGGACAGGCTCCTACAATGAGCAGTTCTTC.

CDR3 sequence reads: CASSLGGAAGELFF. Written as DNA, the CDR3 is TGTGCCAGCAGCTTAGGCGGGGCGGCCGGGGAGCTGTTTTTT. The chain uses TRBV7-2 and TRBJ2-2; D is possibly TRBD2 (6 bases). Trimming removed 1 base at V and 6 bases at J, with 9 bases between. In germline, CDR1 is SGHTA, CDR2 FQGNSA. The CDR3 covers 14 residues.

CDR3 loop: CSASIITSAYNEQFF. The CDR3 nucleotides read TGCAGTGCTAGTATTATAACTAGCGCGTACAATGAGCAGTTCTTC. The chain employs TRBV20-1 and TRBJ2-1, with 7 positions matching TRBD2. With 3 bases clipped from V and 4 bases from J, the junction kept 9 bases outside the gene matches. This CDR3 spans 15 amino acids. Germline CDR1 DFQATT, CDR2 SNEGSKA (reference sequence).

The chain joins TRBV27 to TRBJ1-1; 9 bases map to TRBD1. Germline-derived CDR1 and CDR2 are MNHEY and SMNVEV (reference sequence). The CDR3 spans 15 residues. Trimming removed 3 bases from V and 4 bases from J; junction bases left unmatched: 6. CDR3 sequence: CASSFQPGQGTEAFF. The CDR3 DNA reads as TGTGCCAGCAGTTTCCAACCGGGACAGGGCACTGAAGCTTTCTTT.

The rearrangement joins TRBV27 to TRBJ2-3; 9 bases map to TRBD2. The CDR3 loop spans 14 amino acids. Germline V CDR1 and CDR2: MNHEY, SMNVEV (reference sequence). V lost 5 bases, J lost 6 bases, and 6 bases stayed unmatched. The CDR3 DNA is TGTGCCAGCAGTCGGGGACTAGCCCAGGATACGCAGTATTTT. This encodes CASSRGLAQDTQYF.

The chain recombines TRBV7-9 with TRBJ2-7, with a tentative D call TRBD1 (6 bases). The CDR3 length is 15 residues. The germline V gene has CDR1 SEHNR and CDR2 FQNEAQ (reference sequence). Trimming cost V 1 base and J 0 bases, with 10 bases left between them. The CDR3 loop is CASSLGQVPSYEQYF. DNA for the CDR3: TGTGCCAGCAGCTTAGGACAGGTACCCTCCTACGAGCAGTACTTC.

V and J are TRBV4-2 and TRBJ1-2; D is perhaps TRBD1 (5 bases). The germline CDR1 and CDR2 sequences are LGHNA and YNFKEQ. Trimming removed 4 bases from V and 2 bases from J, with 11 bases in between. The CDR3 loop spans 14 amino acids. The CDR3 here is CASSRPGDNYGYTF. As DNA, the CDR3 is TGTGCCAGCAGCCGTCCGGGGGACAACTATGGCTACACCTTC.

The CDR3 region is CASSYSAGTGANTGELFF. CDR3 in DNA: TGTGCCAGCAGTTACTCGGCCGGGACAGGGGCGAACACCGGGGAGCTGTTTTTT. V is TRBV6-2 or TRBV6-3 and J is TRBJ2-2, with 10 bases lining up with TRBD1. From germline, CDR1 is MNHEY and CDR2 SVGEGT. V was pared by 0 bases and J by 0 bases, with 4 bases of the junction left unmatched. The CDR3 loop spans 18 amino acids.

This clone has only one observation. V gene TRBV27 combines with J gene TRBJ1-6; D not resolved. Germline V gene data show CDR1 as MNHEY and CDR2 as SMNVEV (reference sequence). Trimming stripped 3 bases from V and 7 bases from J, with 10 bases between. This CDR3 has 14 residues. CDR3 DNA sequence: TGTGCCAGCAGTTTCCGGGGAACGAATTCACCCCTCCACTTT. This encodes CASSFRGTNSPLHF.

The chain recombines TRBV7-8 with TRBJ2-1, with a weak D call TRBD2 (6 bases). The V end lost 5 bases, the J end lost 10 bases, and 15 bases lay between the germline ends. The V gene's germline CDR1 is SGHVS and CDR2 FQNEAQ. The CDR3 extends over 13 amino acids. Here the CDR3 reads CASSPDYPGEQFF. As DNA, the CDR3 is TGTGCCAGCAGCCCGGACTATCCGGGCGAGCAGTTCTTC. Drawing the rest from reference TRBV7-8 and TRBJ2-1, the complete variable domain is GAGVSQSPRYKVAKRGQDVALRCDPISGHVSLFWYQQALGQGPEFLTYFQNEAQLDKSGLPSDRFFAERPEGSVSTLKIQRTQQEDSAVYLCASSPDYPGEQFFGPGTRLTVL.

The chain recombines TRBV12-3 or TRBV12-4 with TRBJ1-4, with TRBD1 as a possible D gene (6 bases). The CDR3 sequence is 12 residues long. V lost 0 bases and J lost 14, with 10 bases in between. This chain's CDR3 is CASSLADRRLFF. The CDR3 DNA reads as TGTGCCAGCAGTTTAGCCGACAGGAGGCTGTTTTTT.

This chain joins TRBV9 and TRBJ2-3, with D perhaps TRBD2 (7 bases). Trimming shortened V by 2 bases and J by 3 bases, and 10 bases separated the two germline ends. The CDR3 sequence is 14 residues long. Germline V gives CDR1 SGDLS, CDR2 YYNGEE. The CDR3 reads CASSVGGLTDTQYF. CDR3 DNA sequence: TGTGCCAGCAGCGTGGGGGGGCTGACAGATACGCAGTATTTT.

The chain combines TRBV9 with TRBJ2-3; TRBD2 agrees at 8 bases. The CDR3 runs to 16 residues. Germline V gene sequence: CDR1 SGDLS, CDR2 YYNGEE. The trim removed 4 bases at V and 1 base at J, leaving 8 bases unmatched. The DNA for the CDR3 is TGTGCCAGCAGCCTCACCCGGGGGGGCCGCACAGATACGCAGTATTTT. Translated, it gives CASSLTRGGRTDTQYF. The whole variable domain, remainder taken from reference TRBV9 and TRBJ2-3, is DSGVTQTPKHLITATGQRVTLRCSPRSGDLSVYWYQQSLDQGLQFLIQYYNGEERAKGNILERFSAQQFPDLHSELNLSSLELGDSALYFCASSLTRGGRTDTQYFGPGTRLTVL.

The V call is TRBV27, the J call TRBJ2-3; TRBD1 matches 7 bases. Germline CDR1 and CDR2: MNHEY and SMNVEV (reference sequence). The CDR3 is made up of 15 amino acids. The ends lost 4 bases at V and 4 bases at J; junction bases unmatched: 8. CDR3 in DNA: TGTGCCAGCAGTTCCCGACAGGGACAAGCAGATACGCAGTATTTT. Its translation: CASSSRQGQADTQYF.

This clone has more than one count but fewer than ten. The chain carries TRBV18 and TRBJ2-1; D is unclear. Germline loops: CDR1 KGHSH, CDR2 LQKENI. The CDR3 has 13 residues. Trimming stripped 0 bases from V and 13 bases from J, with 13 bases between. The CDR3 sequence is CASSPPGTSLQFF. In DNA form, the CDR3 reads TGTGCCAGCTCACCACCCGGAACAAGCCTCCAGTTCTTC.

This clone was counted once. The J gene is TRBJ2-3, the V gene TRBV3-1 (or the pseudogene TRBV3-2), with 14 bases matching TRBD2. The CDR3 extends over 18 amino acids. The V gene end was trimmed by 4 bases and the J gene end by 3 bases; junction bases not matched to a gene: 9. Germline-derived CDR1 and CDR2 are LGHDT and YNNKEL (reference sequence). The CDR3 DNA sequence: TGTGCCAGCAGCCGCCCGGGACTAGCGGGAGATGGAACAGATACGCAGTATTTT. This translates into CASSRPGLAGDGTDTQYF.

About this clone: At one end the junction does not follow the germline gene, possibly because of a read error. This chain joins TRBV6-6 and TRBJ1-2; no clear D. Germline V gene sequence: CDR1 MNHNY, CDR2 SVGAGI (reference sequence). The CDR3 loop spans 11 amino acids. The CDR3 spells CASSYSGQDIF. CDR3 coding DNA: TGTGCCAGCAGTTACTCTGGGCAGGATATCTTC.

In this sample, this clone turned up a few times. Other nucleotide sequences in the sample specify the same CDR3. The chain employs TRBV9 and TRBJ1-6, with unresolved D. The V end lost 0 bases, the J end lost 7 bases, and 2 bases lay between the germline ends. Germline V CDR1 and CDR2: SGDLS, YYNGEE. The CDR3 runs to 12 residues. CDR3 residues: CASSVGNSPLHF. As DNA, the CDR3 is TGTGCCAGCAGCGTAGGCAATTCACCCCTCCACTTT.

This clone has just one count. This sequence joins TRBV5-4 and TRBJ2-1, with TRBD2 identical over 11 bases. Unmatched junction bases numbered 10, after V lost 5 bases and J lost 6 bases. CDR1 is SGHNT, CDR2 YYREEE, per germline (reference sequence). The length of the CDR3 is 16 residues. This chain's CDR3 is CASSPSLAGGLNEQFF. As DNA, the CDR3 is TGTGCCAGCAGTCCCTCCTTAGCGGGGGGGCTCAATGAGCAGTTCTTC.